What follows is one T cell receptor (beta chain) and its context. Authors' processing steps: Using reference gene primer amplification, nucleated cell counts were estimated. The method was immunoSEQ multiplex PCR; TCRdb's version includes in-frame clones alone and lacks a portion of them. V and J calls and clone size follow that table, whereas D and trimming were derived from the DNA. Counted here are around 57,000 clones, 75% to 90% occurring once; the ten biggest clones make up 8.3%. These data belong to a study of blood T cell repertoires in COVID-19. Study at large: Sites across the United States, Italy and Spain contributed samples from acute and convalescent COVID-19. The cDNA or gDNA used as material had been derived from T cells, B-cell-depleted T cells, or PBMCs.

The germline V and J ends were trimmed by 7 bases and 8 bases, with 13 bases remaining between them. The CDR3 covers 12 residues. Per the germline V gene, CDR1 is SGHRS and CDR2 is YFSETQ. V is TRBV5-1 and J is TRBJ2-1; D may be TRBD2 (6 bases). This TCR was recovered from a human donor with active COVID-19. The donor label of this sample is uncertain. Sequenced: peripheral blood. This CDR3 is CASRGSGYEQFF. The DNA of the CDR3 is TGCGCCAGCCGGGGGAGCGGATATGAGCAGTTCTTC.